Each of the 27 T cell receptor beta chains below was sequenced from the same sample in a study of cytomegalovirus exposure and HLA in healthy donors. The PCR ran on 60 Vbeta and 13 Jbeta primers. Assay used: immunoSEQ multiplex PCR; TCRdb lists only in-frame clones, some missing. The data show over 85,000 clones, 73% seen once. Sequenced sample: PBMCs. The source is a man aged 40-49 years in good health and CMV-seronegative.

As for this clone: Germline and junction disagree at one end, which may indicate a read error. CDR3 nucleotides: TGTGCCAGTAGTTTCTCAGGGTATTTGACGGACGCTTTCTACGAGCAGTACTTC. It is translated as CASSFSGYLTDAFYEQYF. This chain uses TRBV27 with TRBJ2-7; D is possibly TRBD1 (5 bases). CDR1 is MNHEY and CDR2 is SMNVEV in the germline V gene (reference sequence). The CDR3 is 18 residues long.

The chain uses TRBV5-5 and TRBJ2-7, with 7 bases lining up with TRBD2. The CDR3 covers 14 residues. CDR1 is SGHKS, CDR2 YYEKEE, per germline (reference sequence). Germline trimming cut 0 bases from V and 3 bases from J; bases unmatched to any gene: 3. This CDR3 reads CASSLGGEGYEQYF. The CDR3 DNA reads as TGTGCCAGCAGCTTGGGAGGGGAGGGCTACGAGCAGTACTTC. Using reference TRBV5-5 and TRBJ2-7 for the parts outside the CDR3, the full variable domain is DAGVTQSPTHLIKTRGQQVTLRCSPISGHKSVSWYQQVLGQGPQFIFQYYEKEERGRGNFPDRFSARQFPNYSSELNVNALLLGDSALYLCASSLGGEGYEQYFGPGTRLTVT.

This rearrangement joins TRBV7-6 to TRBJ2-3; D is perhaps TRBD2 (5 bases). Germline assignment: CDR1 SGHVS and CDR2 FNYEAQ. CDR3 length: 11 residues. V was trimmed by 6 bases and J by 8 bases, leaving 9 bases between them. The CDR3 nucleotides read TGTGCCAGCAGTCCCGAGGGTACGCAGTATTTT. This sequence encodes CASSPEGTQYF.

This clone was counted a few times. This rearrangement joins TRBV7-8 to TRBJ1-1; no definite D call. This CDR3 contains 12 residues. Trimming removed 0 bases from V and 11 bases from J, with 10 bases in between. Germline CDR1 is SGHVS and CDR2 is FQNEAQ. The CDR3 bases are TGTGCCAGCAGCTTAGCGGAGATTGGGGCTTTCTTT. It specifies CASSLAEIGAFF.

The genes are TRBV5-1 and TRBJ1-6, with unresolved D. Trimming stripped 0 bases from V and 0 bases from J, with 10 bases between. Per germline, CDR1 SGHRS and CDR2 YFSETQ. The CDR3 totals 17 residues. CDR3 coding DNA: TGCGCCAGCAGCTTGGTTGAGGGAACCTCCTATAATTCACCCCTCCACTTT. Translated, it gives CASSLVEGTSYNSPLHF. Full variable domain (remainder filled in from reference TRBV5-1 and TRBJ1-6): KAGVTQTPRYLIKTRGQQVTLSCSPISGHRSVSWYQQTPGQGLQFLFEYFSETQRNKGNFPGRFSGRQFSNSRSEMNVSTLELGDSALYLCASSLVEGTSYNSPLHFGNGTRLTVT.

The V call is TRBV9, the J call TRBJ1-2, with 10 bases identical to TRBD1. After removal of 4 bases from V and 8 bases from J, the junction contained 11 bases not matched to a gene. Germline CDR1 reads SGDLS; CDR2 reads YYNGEE. This CDR3 has 15 residues. CDR3 coding DNA: TGTGCCAGCAGCCTGACGGGGACAGGGGTCGACGGCTACACCTTC. This codes for CASSLTGTGVDGYTF. Full variable domain (rest looked up from reference TRBV9 and TRBJ1-2): DSGVTQTPKHLITATGQRVTLRCSPRSGDLSVYWYQQSLDQGLQFLIQYYNGEERAKGNILERFSAQQFPDLHSELNLSSLELGDSALYFCASSLTGTGVDGYTFGSGTRLTVV.

The CDR3 nucleotides read TGTGCCAGCAGCTTAGTCGACAGGGATCAGCCCCAGCATTTT. Its protein product is CASSLVDRDQPQHF. The J gene is TRBJ1-5, the V gene TRBV7-9, with TRBD1 matching over 7 bases. Trimming took 1 base from V and 5 from J; bases not matched to a gene: 2. The CDR3 is made up of 14 amino acids. The germline gives CDR1 SEHNR, CDR2 FQNEAQ (reference sequence).

The CDR3 DNA is TGTGCCAGCAGTTACTCGTACGGTCAGGGGAAGGAGACCCAGTACTTC. Translation gives CASSYSYGQGKETQYF. This chain uses TRBV6-5 with TRBJ2-5; D is possibly TRBD1 (6 bases). V lost 0 bases and J 5 bases, leaving 16 bases between the germline ends. The germline gives CDR1 MNHEY, CDR2 SVGAGI. The CDR3 contains 16 residues.

This clone has a handful of counts. This chain links TRBV7-3 with TRBJ2-1; 9 bases map to TRBD1. Germline loops: CDR1 SGHTA, CDR2 FQGTGA. V was pared by 5 bases and J by 4 bases, with 6 bases of the junction left unmatched. CDR3 size: 15 residues. The CDR3 protein is CASSQDRGGYNEQFF. The CDR3 DNA follows: TGTGCCAGCAGCCAAGACAGGGGGGGATACAATGAGCAGTTCTTC.

The genes are TRBV5-1 and TRBJ2-5, with 11 bases fitting TRBD2. This CDR3 has 17 amino acids. V gave up 3 bases and J gave up 5 bases; unmatched junction bases: 12. Germline loops: CDR1 SGHRS, CDR2 YFSETQ. The CDR3 nucleotides are TGCGCCAGCAGCTCTCCACCGGGGACTAGCGGTTTGGAGACCCAGTACTTC. It encodes CASSSPPGTSGLETQYF.

This chain joins TRBV7-2 and TRBJ2-5, with 9 bases that match TRBD1. CDR1 is SGHTA and CDR2 is FQGNSA in the germline V gene. This CDR3 contains 15 residues. Trimming cost V 5 bases and J 5 bases; bases outside gene matches: 9. DNA for the CDR3: TGTGCCAGCAGCGTCAACAGGGGGCAGTGGGAGACCCAGTACTTC. Translating gives CASSVNRGQWETQYF.

This clone was found once. CDR3 sequence reads: CASSQGLAGGETQYF. CDR3 in DNA: TGCGCCAGCAGCCAAGGACTAGCGGGGGGGGAGACCCAGTACTTC. The chain uses TRBV4-3 and TRBJ2-5; TRBD2 aligns across 14 bases. CDR3 length equals 15 residues. Germline CDR1 reads LGHNA; CDR2 reads YSLEER. V lost 1 base to trimming and J lost 5 bases; unmatched junction nucleotides: 0.

This sequence joins TRBV7-9 and TRBJ1-2; D ambiguous. This CDR3 region has 16 residues. Trimming stripped 6 bases from V and 0 bases from J, with 17 bases between. Germline V gene sequence: CDR1 SEHNR, CDR2 FQNEAQ (reference sequence). The CDR3 nucleotides read TGTGCCAGCAGACCGCACTGGGAGAACTCTAACTATGGCTACACCTTC. It specifies CASRPHWENSNYGYTF.

The chain employs TRBV6-1 and TRBJ1-1, with D hard to call. The germline CDR1 and CDR2 sequences are MNHNS and SASEGT. With 3 bases removed from V and 3 bases from J, the gap between germline ends came to 5 bases. CDR3 length equals 12 residues. CDR3 amino acids: CASSEGYTEAFF. The CDR3 DNA reads TGTGCCAGCAGTGAGGGCTACACTGAAGCTTTCTTT.

The chain joins TRBV6-5 to TRBJ2-7, with D perhaps matching TRBD1 (7 bases). This CDR3 spans 15 amino acids. V was cut by 1 base and J by 3 bases, with 13 bases left in between. Germline V gene sequence: CDR1 MNHEY, CDR2 SVGAGI. CDR3: CASSYYAGGYYEQYF. The CDR3 nucleotides are TGTGCCAGCAGTTACTATGCAGGGGGGTACTACGAGCAGTACTTC.

This clone was counted a few times. V is TRBV7-9 and J is TRBJ1-1; 7 nucleotides line up with TRBD1. V shed 1 base and J 3 bases; nucleotides not matched to a gene: 8. This CDR3 has 16 residues. Germline CDR1 reads SEHNR; CDR2 reads FQNEAQ (reference sequence). The CDR3 loop is CASSLVKGQGDTEAFF. DNA for the CDR3: TGTGCCAGCAGCTTAGTAAAGGGTCAGGGGGACACTGAAGCTTTCTTT.

The V call is TRBV2, the J call TRBJ1-4; D gene ambiguous. The V and J ends lost 2 bases and 7 bases respectively, with 11 bases between them. This CDR3 contains 14 residues. Per germline, CDR1 SNHLY and CDR2 FYNNEI. CDR3 region: CASSETRSSEKLFF. The DNA for the CDR3 is TGTGCCAGCAGTGAAACACGTTCCAGTGAAAAACTGTTTTTT.

This chain joins TRBV2 and TRBJ2-1, with 9 bases aligning to TRBD2. The junction had 15 bases not matched to a gene; V was cut back by 6 bases and J by 9 bases. The CDR3 is 16 residues long. Looked up from germline, CDR1 is SNHLY and CDR2 is FYNNEI. CDR3: CASSPGFGTSFSEQFF. CDR3 nucleotides: TGTGCCAGCAGCCCCGGATTCGGGACTAGCTTTAGTGAGCAGTTCTTC.

This chain connects TRBV15 to TRBJ2-7; 12 bases are a match to TRBD2. The CDR3 length is 16 residues. J was trimmed by 3 bases and V by 1 base; bases with no gene match: 4. Germline V lookup: CDR1 LNHNV, CDR2 YYDKDF (reference sequence). CDR3 amino acids: CATSRGLAGAFYEQYF. For the CDR3, the DNA is TGTGCCACCAGCAGAGGACTAGCGGGGGCCTTCTACGAGCAGTACTTC.

The rearrangement uses TRBV5-1 and TRBJ2-7; 7 positions agree with TRBD2. CDR1 and CDR2 from the germline V gene are SGHRS and YFSETQ. There are 16 residues in the CDR3. V lost 0 bases to trimming and J lost 0 bases; unmatched junction nucleotides: 6. CDR3 nucleotide sequence: TGCGCCAGCAGCTTGGATGGGGGGGGGATCTCCTACGAGCAGTACTTC. It codes for CASSLDGGGISYEQYF. The complete variable domain, with remaining parts taken from reference TRBV5-1 and TRBJ2-7, reads KAGVTQTPRYLIKTRGQQVTLSCSPISGHRSVSWYQQTPGQGLQFLFEYFSETQRNKGNFPGRFSGRQFSNSRSEMNVSTLELGDSALYLCASSLDGGGISYEQYFGPGTRLTVT.

The chain recombines TRBV2 with TRBJ1-6, with D possibly being TRBD1 (5 bases). The germline V gene encodes CDR1 SNHLY and CDR2 FYNNEI. The germline V and J ends were trimmed by 6 bases and 0 bases, with 15 bases remaining between them. This CDR3 contains 17 residues. The CDR3 sequence is CASSRQGSDSYNSPLHF. CDR3 nucleotide sequence: TGTGCCAGCAGCCGTCAGGGATCAGACTCCTATAATTCACCCCTCCACTTT.

The V call is TRBV7-2, the J call TRBJ2-5; 8 positions match TRBD2. CDR1 and CDR2 from the germline V gene are SGHTA and FQGNSA. The CDR3 is 14 residues long. With 5 bases clipped from V and 5 bases from J, the junction kept 7 bases outside the gene matches. The CDR3 protein is CASSNQRGRETQYF. CDR3 DNA sequence: TGTGCCAGCAGCAACCAGCGGGGGCGGGAGACCCAGTACTTC.

The chain combines TRBV9 with TRBJ2-2; 14 bases match TRBD2. CDR3 length: 17 amino acids. Germline V gene data show CDR1 as SGDLS and CDR2 as YYNGEE. V shed 3 bases, J shed 0 bases, and the junction held 1 base outside the gene matches. CDR3 nucleotide sequence: TGTGCCAGCAGCGAGGGACTAGCGGGAGCGAACACCGGGGAGCTGTTTTTT. This gives the protein CASSEGLAGANTGELFF.

The rearrangement links TRBV11-2 to TRBJ2-7, with TRBD2 matching 10 bases. CDR3 size: 14 residues. Germline V gene data show CDR1 as SGHAT and CDR2 as FQNNGV. J lost 4 bases, V lost 5 bases, and 5 bases had no gene match. Here the CDR3 reads CASSQRGGLYEQYF. CDR3 bases: TGTGCCAGCAGCCAGCGGGGGGGCCTGTACGAGCAGTACTTC.

The CDR3 coding sequence is TGTGCCAGCAGCTTTTTGCCCCCTAGCGGGGTCGAAGAGACCCAGTACTTC. Translating it yields CASSFLPPSGVEETQYF. The rearrangement links TRBV5-6 to TRBJ2-5, with 9 bases that match TRBD2. The CDR3 sequence is 17 residues long. CDR1 and CDR2 from the germline V gene are SGHDT and YYEEEE. V lost 2 bases, J lost 3 bases, and 11 bases stayed unmatched.

CDR3 amino acids: CASSRGQGDEQFF. DNA for the CDR3: TGCGCCAGCAGCCGGGGACAGGGCGATGAGCAGTTCTTC. This chain uses TRBV5-1 with TRBJ2-1; TRBD1 aligns across 9 bases. The CDR3 has 13 amino acids. Losses at the gene ends were 4 bases for V and 8 bases for J; bases not matched to a gene: 4. The germline CDR1 and CDR2 sequences are SGHRS and YFSETQ.

This clone was counted only a few times. The rearrangement links TRBV9 to TRBJ1-5; D may be TRBD1 (5 bases). Per the germline V gene, CDR1 is SGDLS and CDR2 is YYNGEE. V dropped 4 bases and J dropped 3 bases, with 14 bases sitting between them. The CDR3 consists of 15 residues. The CDR3 DNA reads TGTGCCAGCAGCCAGACCGGGGGTTTCAATCAGCCCCAGCATTTT. This sequence encodes CASSQTGGFNQPQHF. Variable domain in full (rest from reference TRBV9 and TRBJ1-5): DSGVTQTPKHLITATGQRVTLRCSPRSGDLSVYWYQQSLDQGLQFLIQYYNGEERAKGNILERFSAQQFPDLHSELNLSSLELGDSALYFCASSQTGGFNQPQHFGDGTRLSIL.